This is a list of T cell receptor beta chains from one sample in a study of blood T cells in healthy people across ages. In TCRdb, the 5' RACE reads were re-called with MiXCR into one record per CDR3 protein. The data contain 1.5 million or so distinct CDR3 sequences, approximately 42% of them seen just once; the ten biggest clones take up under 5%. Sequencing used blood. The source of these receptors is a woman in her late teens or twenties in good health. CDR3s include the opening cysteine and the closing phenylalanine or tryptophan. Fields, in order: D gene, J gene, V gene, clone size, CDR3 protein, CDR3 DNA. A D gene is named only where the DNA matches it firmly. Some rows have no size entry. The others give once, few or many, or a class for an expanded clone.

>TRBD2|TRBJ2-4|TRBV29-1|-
CSVAGLKIAKNIQYF
TGCAGCGTGGCGGGACTAAAGATAGCCAAAAACATTCAGTACTTC
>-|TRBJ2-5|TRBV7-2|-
CASSQPRLNQYF
TGTGCCAGCAGCCAGCCCCGACTCAATCAGTACTTC
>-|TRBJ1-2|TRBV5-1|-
CASSSRTTANYDYTF
TGCGCCAGCAGCTCTAGGACAACAGCTAACTATGACTACACCTTC
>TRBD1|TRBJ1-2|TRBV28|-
CASSPTVPRQGIYGYTF
TGTGCCAGCAGCCCCACAGTACCTCGACAGGGCATCTATGGCTACACCTTC
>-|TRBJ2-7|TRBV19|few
CASRATGAGDYEQYF
TGTGCCAGTAGGGCGACCGGAGCAGGGGACTACGAGCAGTACTTC
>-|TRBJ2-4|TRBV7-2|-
CASSPGAPYNEQYF
TGTGCCAGCAGCCCGGGGGCCCCCTACAATGAGCAGTACTTC
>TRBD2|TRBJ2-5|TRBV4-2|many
CASSLAGTSGGQETQYF
TGTGCCAGCAGCCTAGCCGGGACTAGCGGGGGTCAAGAGACCCAGTACTTC
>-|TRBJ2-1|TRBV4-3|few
CASSQDLAGAIYNEQFF
TGCGCCAGCAGCCAAGATCTGGCGGGGGCCATTTACAATGAGCAGTTCTTC
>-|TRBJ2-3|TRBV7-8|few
CASSYSGKDRTDTQYF
TGTGCCAGCAGCTATTCCGGGAAGGACCGCACAGATACGCAGTATTTT
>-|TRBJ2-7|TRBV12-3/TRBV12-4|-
CASSLGEGGTEQYF
TGTGCCAGCAGTTTAGGGGAAGGGGGGACCGAGCAGTACTTC
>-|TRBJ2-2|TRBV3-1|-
CASSQVYSLTGELFF
TGTGCCAGCAGCCAAGTGTACAGTCTCACCGGGGAGCTGTTTTTT
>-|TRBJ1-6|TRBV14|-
CASSPARVFYNSPLHF
TGTGCCAGCAGCCCCGCGAGAGTTTTCTATAATTCACCCCTCCACTTT
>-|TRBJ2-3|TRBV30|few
CAWSYGTQYF
TGTGCCTGGAGTTACGGTACGCAGTATTTT
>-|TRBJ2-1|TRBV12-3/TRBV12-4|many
CASSLAQGGCEQFF
TGTGCCAGCAGTTTAGCGCAGGGAGGCTGTGAGCAGTTCTTC
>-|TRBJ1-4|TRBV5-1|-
CASSLGGTEEKLFF
TGCGCCAGCAGCTTGGGGGGGACGGAAGAAAAACTGTTTTTT
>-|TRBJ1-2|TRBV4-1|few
CASSQSGTDGYTF
TGCGCCAGCAGCCAATCCGGGACGGATGGCTACACCTTC
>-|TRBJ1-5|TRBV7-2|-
CASSLVAGVPNQPQHF
TGTGCCAGCAGCTTAGTTGCGGGGGTTCCCAATCAGCCCCAGCATTTT
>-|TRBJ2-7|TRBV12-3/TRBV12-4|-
CASSSAGTLAYEQYF
TGTGCCAGCTCATCGGCTGGGACCCTGGCATACGAGCAGTACTTC
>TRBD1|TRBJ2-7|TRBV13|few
CASSLQGDSYEQYF
TGTGCCAGCAGTCTACAGGGGGACTCCTACGAGCAGTACTTC
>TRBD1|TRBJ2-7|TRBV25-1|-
CACSGTEAYEQYF
TGTGCCTGCAGTGGGACAGAGGCCTACGAGCAGTACTTC
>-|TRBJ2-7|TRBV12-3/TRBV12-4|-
CASSARFYEQYF
TGTGCCAGCAGTGCCAGGTTTTACGAGCAGTACTTC
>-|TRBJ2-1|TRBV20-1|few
CSGGDSSKFGSYNEQFF
TGCAGTGGAGGGGATTCGTCCAAATTTGGCTCCTACAATGAGCAGTTCTTC
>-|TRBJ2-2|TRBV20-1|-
CSAGRVDTGELFF
TGCAGTGCTGGAAGGGTTGACACCGGGGAGCTGTTTTTT
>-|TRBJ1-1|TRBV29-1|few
CSVGVGSTEAFF
TGCAGCGTTGGGGTAGGATCCACTGAAGCTTTCTTT
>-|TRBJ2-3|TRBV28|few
CASSLEWRRASTDTQYF
TGTGCCAGCAGTTTGGAATGGCGGAGAGCTAGCACAGATACGCAGTATTTT
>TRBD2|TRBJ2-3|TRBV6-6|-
CASSYVTSGVADTQYF
TGTGCCAGCAGTTATGTGACTAGCGGGGTTGCAGATACGCAGTATTTT
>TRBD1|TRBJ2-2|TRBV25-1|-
CASSELQGRPGELFF
TGTGCCAGCAGTGAATTACAGGGGAGACCCGGGGAGCTGTTTTTT
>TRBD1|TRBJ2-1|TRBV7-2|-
CASSFLGQAEQFF
TGTGCCAGCAGCTTCCTGGGACAGGCTGAGCAGTTCTTC
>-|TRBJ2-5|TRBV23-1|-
CASIISRPGTEQETQYF
TGCGCCAGCATTATATCCCGTCCAGGGACCGAACAAGAGACCCAGTACTTC
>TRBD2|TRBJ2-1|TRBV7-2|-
CASSLDGRRSSYNEQFF
TGTGCCAGCAGCTTAGACGGGAGGCGTAGCTCCTACAATGAGCAGTTCTTC
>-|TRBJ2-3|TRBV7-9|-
CAGSSTASGLSTDTQYF
TGTGCCGGCAGCTCTACAGCTTCGGGCCTTAGCACAGATACGCAGTATTTT
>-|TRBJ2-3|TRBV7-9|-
CASSLVDVSVTDTQYF
TGTGCCAGCAGCTTAGTTGATGTTTCGGTAACAGATACGCAGTATTTT
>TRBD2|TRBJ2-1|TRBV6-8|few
CASSPPRLAGPSSYNEQFF
TGTGCCAGCAGTCCCCCCCGGCTAGCGGGACCTAGCTCCTACAATGAGCAGTTCTTC
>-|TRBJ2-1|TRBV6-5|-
CASLGEFNNEQFF
TGTGCCAGCCTAGGAGAATTCAACAATGAGCAGTTCTTC
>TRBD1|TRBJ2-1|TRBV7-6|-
CASSLLGGQGVNEQFF
TGTGCCAGCAGCTTGTTAGGTGGACAGGGAGTCAATGAGCAGTTCTTC
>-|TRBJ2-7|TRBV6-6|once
CAIQGPAYEQYF
TGTGCCATCCAGGGACCTGCGTACGAGCAGTACTTC
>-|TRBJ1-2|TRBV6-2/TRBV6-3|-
CASREVGLRYGYTF
TGTGCCAGCAGAGAGGTCGGGCTCCGCTATGGCTACACCTTC
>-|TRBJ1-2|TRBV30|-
CAWSAGFAYGYTF
TGTGCCTGGAGTGCCGGGTTCGCTTATGGCTACACCTTC
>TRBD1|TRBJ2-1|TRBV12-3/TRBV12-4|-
CASSFGTGGRYEQFF
TGTGCCAGTAGTTTCGGGACAGGGGGTCGTTATGAGCAGTTCTTC
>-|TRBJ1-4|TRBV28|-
CASSVLGLEGLFF
TGTGCCAGCAGTGTGTTAGGCCTGGAGGGGCTGTTTTTT
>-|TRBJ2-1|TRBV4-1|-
CASSQDPSTEQFF
TGCGCCAGCAGCCAAGATCCATCCACTGAGCAGTTCTTC
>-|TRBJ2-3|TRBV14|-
CASSPDYNTDTQYF
TGTGCCAGCAGCCCGGACTATAACACAGATACGCAGTATTTT
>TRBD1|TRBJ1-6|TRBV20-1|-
CSATTGTDSPLHF
TGCAGTGCTACCACTGGGACAGATTCACCCCTCCACTTT
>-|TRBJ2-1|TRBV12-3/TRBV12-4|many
CASSLEVAEQFF
TGTGCCAGCAGTTTAGAGGTGGCTGAGCAGTTCTTC
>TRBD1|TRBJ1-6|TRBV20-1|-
CSASSGQYNSPLHF
TGCAGTGCTAGTTCGGGACAGTATAATTCACCCCTCCACTTT
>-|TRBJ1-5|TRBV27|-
CASSTIALRRDGDQPQHF
TGTGCCAGCAGTACTATAGCCCTCCGACGCGACGGAGATCAGCCCCAGCATTTT
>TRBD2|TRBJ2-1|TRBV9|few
CASSVDIAGEQFF
TGTGCCAGCAGCGTAGATATAGCGGGTGAGCAGTTCTTC
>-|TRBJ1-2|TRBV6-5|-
CASSRTGHGYTF
TGTGCCAGCAGCAGAACAGGGCATGGCTACACCTTC
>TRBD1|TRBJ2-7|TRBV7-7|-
CASSNGTGTYYEQYF
TGTGCTAGCAGCAATGGGACAGGGACTTACTACGAGCAGTACTTC
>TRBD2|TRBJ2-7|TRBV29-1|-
CSVEGCGTSGSYEQYF
TGCAGCGTTGAAGGATGTGGGACTAGCGGGAGCTACGAGCAGTACTTC
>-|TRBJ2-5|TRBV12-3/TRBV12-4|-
CASSRVGLEETQYF
TGTGCCAGCAGTCGGGTCGGGCTGGAAGAGACCCAGTACTTC
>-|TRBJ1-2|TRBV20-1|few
CSARMDSNYGYTF
TGCAGTGCTAGAATGGACAGTAACTATGGCTACACCTTC